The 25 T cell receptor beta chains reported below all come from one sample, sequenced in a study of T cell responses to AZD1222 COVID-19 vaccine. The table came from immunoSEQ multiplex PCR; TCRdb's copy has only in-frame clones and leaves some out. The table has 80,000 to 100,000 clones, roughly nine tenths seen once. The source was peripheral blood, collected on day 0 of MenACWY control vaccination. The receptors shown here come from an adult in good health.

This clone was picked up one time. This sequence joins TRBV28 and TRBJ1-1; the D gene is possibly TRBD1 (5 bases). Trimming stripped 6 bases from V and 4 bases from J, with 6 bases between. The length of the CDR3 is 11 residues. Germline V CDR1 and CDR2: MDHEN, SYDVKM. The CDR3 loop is CASRGRTEAFF. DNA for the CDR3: TGTGCCAGCAGGGGACGCACTGAAGCTTTCTTT. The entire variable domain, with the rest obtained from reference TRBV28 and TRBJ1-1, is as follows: DVKVTQSSRYLVKRTGEKVFLECVQDMDHENMFWYRQDPGLGLRLIYFSYDVKMKEKGDIPEGYSVSREKKERFSLILESASTNQTSMYLCASRGRTEAFFGQGTRLTVV.

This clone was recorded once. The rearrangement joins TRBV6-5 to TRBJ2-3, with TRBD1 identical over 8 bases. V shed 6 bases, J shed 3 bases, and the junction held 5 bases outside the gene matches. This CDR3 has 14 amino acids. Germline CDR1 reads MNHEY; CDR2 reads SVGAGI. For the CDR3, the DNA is TGTGCCAGCAGAATACAGGGGGGAACAGATACGCAGTATTTT. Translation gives CASRIQGGTDTQYF.

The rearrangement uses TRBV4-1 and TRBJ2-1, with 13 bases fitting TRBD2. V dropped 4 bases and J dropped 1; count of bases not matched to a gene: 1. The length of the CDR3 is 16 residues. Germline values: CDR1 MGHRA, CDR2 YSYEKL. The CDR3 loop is CASSRTSGGSYNEQFF. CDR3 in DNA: TGCGCCAGCAGCCGGACTAGCGGGGGATCCTACAATGAGCAGTTCTTC.

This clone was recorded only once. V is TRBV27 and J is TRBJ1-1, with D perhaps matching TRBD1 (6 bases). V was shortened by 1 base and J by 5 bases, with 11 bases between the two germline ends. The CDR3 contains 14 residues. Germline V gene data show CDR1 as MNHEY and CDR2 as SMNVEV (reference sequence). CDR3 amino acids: CASSLFARGTEAFF. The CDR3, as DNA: TGTGCCAGCAGTTTATTTGCCAGGGGAACTGAAGCTTTCTTT.

CDR3 bases: TGTGCCAGCAGCTTAGTTGGCGGGGGGGCAGATACGCAGTATTTT. It yields the protein CASSLVGGGADTQYF. The chain joins TRBV7-2 to TRBJ2-3; TRBD2 matches 9 bases. The CDR3 loop spans 15 amino acids. After removal of 1 base from V and 4 bases from J, the junction contained 3 bases not matched to a gene. Germline V lookup: CDR1 SGHTA, CDR2 FQGNSA.

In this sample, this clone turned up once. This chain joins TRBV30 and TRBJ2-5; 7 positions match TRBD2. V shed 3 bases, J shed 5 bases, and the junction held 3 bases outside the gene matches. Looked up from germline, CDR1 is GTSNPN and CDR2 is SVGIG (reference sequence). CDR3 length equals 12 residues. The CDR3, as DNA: TGTGCCTGGAGACTAGCGTCCGAGACCCAGTACTTC. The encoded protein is CAWRLASETQYF. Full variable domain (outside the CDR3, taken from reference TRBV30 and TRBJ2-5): SQTIHQWPATLVQPVGSPLSLECTVEGTSNPNLYWYRQAAGRGLQLLFYSVGIGQISSEVPQNLSASRPQDRQFILSSKKLLLSDSGFYLCAWRLASETQYFGPGTRLLVL.

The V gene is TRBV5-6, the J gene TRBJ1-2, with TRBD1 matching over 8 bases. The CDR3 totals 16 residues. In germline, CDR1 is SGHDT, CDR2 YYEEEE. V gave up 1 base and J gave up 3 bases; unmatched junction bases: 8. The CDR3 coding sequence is TGTGCCAGCAGCTTGCCGTGGAAGGGACAGGACTATGGCTACACCTTC. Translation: CASSLPWKGQDYGYTF.

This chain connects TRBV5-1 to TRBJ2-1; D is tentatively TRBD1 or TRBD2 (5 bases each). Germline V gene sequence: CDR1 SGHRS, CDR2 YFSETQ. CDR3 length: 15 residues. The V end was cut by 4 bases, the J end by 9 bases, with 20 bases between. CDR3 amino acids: CASSPPGPTYGEQFF. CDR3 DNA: TGCGCCAGCAGCCCTCCGGGACCGACCTACGGTGAGCAGTTCTTC. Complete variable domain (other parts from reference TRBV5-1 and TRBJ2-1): KAGVTQTPRYLIKTRGQQVTLSCSPISGHRSVSWYQQTPGQGLQFLFEYFSETQRNKGNFPGRFSGRQFSNSRSEMNVSTLELGDSALYLCASSPPGPTYGEQFFGPGTRLTVL.

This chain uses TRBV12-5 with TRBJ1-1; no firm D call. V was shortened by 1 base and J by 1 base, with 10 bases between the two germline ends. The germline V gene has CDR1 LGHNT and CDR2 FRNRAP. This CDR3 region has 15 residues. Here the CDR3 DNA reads TGTGCTAGTGGTTTGGGCCTAACAAAGAACACTGAAGCTTTCTTT. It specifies CASGLGLTKNTEAFF.

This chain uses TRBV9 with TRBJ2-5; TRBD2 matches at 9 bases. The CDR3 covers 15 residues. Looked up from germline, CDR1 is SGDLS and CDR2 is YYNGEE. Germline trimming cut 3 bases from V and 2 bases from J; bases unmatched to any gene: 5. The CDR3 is CASSALAGSQETQYF. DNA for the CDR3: TGTGCCAGCAGCGCCCTAGCGGGGAGTCAAGAGACCCAGTACTTC.

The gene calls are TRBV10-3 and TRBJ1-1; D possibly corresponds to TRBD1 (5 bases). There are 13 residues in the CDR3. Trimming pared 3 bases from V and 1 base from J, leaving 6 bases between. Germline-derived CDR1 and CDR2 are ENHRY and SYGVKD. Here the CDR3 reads CAISDGGNTEAFF. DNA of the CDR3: TGTGCCATCAGTGACGGGGGGAACACTGAAGCTTTCTTT.

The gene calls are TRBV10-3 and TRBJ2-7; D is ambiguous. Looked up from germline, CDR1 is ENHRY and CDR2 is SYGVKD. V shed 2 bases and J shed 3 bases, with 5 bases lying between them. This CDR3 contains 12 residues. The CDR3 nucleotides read TGTGCCATCAGTGAGACAAACTACGAGCAGTACTTC. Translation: CAISETNYEQYF.

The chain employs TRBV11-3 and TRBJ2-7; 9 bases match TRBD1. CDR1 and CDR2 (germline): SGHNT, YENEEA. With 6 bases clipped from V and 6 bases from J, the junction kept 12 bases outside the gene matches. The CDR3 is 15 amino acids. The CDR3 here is CASSFGGQGSIEQYF. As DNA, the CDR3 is TGTGCCAGCAGTTTCGGGGGACAGGGATCGATCGAGCAGTACTTC.

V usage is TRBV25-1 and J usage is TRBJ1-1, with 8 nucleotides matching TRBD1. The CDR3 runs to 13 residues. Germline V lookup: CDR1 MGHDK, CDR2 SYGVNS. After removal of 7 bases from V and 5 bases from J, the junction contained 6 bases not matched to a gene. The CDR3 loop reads CASTTGVWTEAFF. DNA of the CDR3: TGTGCCAGCACGACAGGGGTTTGGACTGAAGCTTTCTTT.

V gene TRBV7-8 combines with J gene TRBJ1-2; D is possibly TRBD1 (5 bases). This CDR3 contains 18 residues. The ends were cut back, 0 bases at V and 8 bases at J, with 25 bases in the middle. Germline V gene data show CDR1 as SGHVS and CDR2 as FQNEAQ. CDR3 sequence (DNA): TGTGCCAGCAGCTTAGCGTCGCTCGGGGGTCTTAGGAGTTACGGCTACACCTTC. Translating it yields CASSLASLGGLRSYGYTF. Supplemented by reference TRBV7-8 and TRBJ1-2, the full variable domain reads GAGVSQSPRYKVAKRGQDVALRCDPISGHVSLFWYQQALGQGPEFLTYFQNEAQLDKSGLPSDRFFAERPEGSVSTLKIQRTQQEDSAVYLCASSLASLGGLRSYGYTFGSGTRLTVV.

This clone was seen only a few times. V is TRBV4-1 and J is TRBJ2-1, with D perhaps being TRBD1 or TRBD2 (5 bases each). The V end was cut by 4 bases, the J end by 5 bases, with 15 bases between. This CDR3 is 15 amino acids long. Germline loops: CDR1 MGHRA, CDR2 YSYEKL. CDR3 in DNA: TGCGCCAGCAGCCTCCGGGACGGACCTAACAATGAGCAGTTCTTC. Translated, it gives CASSLRDGPNNEQFF.

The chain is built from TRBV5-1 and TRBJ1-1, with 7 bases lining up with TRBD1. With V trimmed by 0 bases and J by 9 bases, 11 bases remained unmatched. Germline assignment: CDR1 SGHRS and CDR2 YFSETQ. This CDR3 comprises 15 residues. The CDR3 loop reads CASSLDVTGRGKAFF. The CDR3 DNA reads TGCGCCAGCAGCTTGGATGTGACAGGGAGGGGGAAAGCTTTCTTT. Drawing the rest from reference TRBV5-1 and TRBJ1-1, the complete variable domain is KAGVTQTPRYLIKTRGQQVTLSCSPISGHRSVSWYQQTPGQGLQFLFEYFSETQRNKGNFPGRFSGRQFSNSRSEMNVSTLELGDSALYLCASSLDVTGRGKAFFGQGTRLTVV.

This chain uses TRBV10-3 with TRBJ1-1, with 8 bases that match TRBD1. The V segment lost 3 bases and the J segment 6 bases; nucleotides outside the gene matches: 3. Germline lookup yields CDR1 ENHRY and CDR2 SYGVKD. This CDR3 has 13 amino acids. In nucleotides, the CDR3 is TGTGCCATCAGTGACAGGGGGCGTTCTGAAGCTTTCTTT. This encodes CAISDRGRSEAFF.

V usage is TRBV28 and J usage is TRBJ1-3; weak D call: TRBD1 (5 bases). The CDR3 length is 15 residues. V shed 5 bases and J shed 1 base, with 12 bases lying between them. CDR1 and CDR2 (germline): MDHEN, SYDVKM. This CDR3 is CASSPGGVSGNTIYF. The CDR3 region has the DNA TGTGCCAGCAGTCCGGGGGGAGTTTCTGGAAACACCATATATTTT.

In DNA, the CDR3 is TGTGCCAGCAGCTTAGTGGGGTTAGGGATGAACACTGAAGCTTTCTTT. Translated: CASSLVGLGMNTEAFF. The J gene is TRBJ1-1, the V gene TRBV7-9, with D unresolved. Per germline, CDR1 SEHNR and CDR2 FQNEAQ (reference sequence). The CDR3 runs 16 residues. Trimming removed 1 base from V and 0 bases from J, with 12 bases in between.

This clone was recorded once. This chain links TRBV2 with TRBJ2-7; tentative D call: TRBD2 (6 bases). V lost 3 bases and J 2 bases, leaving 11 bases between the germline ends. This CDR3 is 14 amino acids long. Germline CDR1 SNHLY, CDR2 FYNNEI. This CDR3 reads CASSDRRGAYEQYF. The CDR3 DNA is TGTGCCAGCAGTGATAGGAGGGGTGCCTACGAGCAGTACTTC.

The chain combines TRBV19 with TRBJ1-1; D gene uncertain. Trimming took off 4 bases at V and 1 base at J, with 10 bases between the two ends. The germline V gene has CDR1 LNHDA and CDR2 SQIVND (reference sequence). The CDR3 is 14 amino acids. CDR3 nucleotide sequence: TGTGCCAGTAGTAGTGATCCGAGGAACACTGAAGCTTTCTTT. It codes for CASSSDPRNTEAFF.

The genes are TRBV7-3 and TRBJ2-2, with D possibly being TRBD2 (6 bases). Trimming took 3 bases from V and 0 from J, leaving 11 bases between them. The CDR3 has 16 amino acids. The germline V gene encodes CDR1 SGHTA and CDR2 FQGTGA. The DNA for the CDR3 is TGTGCCAGCAGCTTTGGAGGGCTATCGAACACCGGGGAGCTGTTTTTT. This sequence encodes CASSFGGLSNTGELFF.

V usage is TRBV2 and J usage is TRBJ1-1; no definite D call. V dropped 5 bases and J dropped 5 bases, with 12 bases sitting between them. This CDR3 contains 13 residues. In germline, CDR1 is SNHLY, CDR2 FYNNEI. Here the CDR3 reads CASSPLQRTEAFF. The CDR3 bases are TGTGCCAGCAGTCCACTACAGAGGACTGAAGCTTTCTTT. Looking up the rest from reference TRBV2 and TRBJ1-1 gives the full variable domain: EPEVTQTPSHQVTQMGQEVILRCVPISNHLYFYWYRQILGQKVEFLVSFYNNEISEKSEIFDDQFSVERPDGSNFTLKIRSTKLEDSAMYFCASSPLQRTEAFFGQGTRLTVV.

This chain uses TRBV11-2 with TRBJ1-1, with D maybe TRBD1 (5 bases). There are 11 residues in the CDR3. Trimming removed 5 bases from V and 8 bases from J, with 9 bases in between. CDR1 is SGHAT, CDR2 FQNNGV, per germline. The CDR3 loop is CASSVRDEAFF. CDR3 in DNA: TGTGCCAGCAGCGTCAGGGACGAAGCTTTCTTT.